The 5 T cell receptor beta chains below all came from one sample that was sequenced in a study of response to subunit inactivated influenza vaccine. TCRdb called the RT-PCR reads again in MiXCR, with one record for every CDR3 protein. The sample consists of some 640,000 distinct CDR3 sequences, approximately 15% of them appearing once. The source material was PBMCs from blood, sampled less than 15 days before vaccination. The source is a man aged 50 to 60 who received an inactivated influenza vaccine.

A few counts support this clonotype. The DNA of the CDR3 is TGTGCCAGCAGTCCCAGGACAGGACCAATCCTGGAGACCCAGTACTTC. Its protein is CASSPRTGPILETQYF. This chain uses TRBV28 with TRBJ2-5, with 7 bases lining up with TRBD1. The CDR3 totals 16 residues. J gave up 5 bases and V 5 bases, and 14 bases lay outside the gene matches. CDR1 MDHEN and CDR2 SYDVKM come from the germline V gene.

The CDR3 nucleotides are TGTGCCAGCAGTTACGGGGACAGGGCCCTCCGTCCTCAAGAGACCCAGTACTTC. This codes for CASSYGDRALRPQETQYF. The rearrangement joins TRBV2 to TRBJ2-5; TRBD1 aligns across 9 bases. Germline lookup yields CDR1 SNHLY and CDR2 FYNNEI. J lost 2 bases, V lost 5 bases, and 15 bases had no gene match. The CDR3 spans 18 residues.

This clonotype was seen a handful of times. This chain's CDR3 is CASSSGLSEQFF. The CDR3 coding sequence is TGCGCCAGCAGCAGTGGACTCAGTGAGCAGTTCTTC. This chain links TRBV5-1 with TRBJ2-1; possible D gene TRBD2, 5 bases. Germline V gene sequence: CDR1 SGHRS, CDR2 YFSETQ. This CDR3 has 12 residues. The V end was cut by 4 bases, the J end by 9 bases, with 11 bases between.

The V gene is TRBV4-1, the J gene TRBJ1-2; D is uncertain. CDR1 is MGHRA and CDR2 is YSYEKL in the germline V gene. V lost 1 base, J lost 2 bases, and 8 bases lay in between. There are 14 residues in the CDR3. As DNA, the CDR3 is TGCGCCAGCAGCCAAGTTCCCGGCAACTATGGCTACACCTTC. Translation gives CASSQVPGNYGYTF.

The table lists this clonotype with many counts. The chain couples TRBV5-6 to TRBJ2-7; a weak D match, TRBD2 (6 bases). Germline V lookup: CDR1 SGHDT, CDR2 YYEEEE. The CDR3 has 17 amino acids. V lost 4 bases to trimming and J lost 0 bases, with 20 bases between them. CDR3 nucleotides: TGTGCCAGCAGCAACCTTGGGAGGTACTTAAGCTCCTACGAGCAGTACTTC. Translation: CASSNLGRYLSSYEQYF.